This passage covers 17 T cell receptor beta chains from one sample sequenced in a study of cytomegalovirus exposure and HLA in healthy donors. The PCR had 60 Vbeta and 13 Jbeta primers. The assay was immunoSEQ multiplex PCR, and TCRdb's table has in-frame clones only and misses some. There are 220,000 or so clones in the sample; around 80% occur only once, and roughly 1.6% lies in the top ten. The specimen was PBMCs. The receptors stem from a man aged 50 to 60 in good health and CMV-seronegative.

The rearrangement uses TRBV27 and TRBJ2-1; TRBD2 aligns across 11 bases. This CDR3 region has 16 residues. Germline values: CDR1 MNHEY, CDR2 SMNVEV (reference sequence). J lost 4 bases, V lost 0 bases, and 2 bases had no gene match. The CDR3 bases are TGTGCCAGCAGTTTATCGGGGACTAGCGGTTACAATGAGCAGTTCTTC. Amino acids: CASSLSGTSGYNEQFF.

This sequence joins TRBV9 and TRBJ2-3; 9 positions match TRBD2. The ends lost 2 bases at V and 0 bases at J; junction bases unmatched: 4. This CDR3 has 16 amino acids. Germline V gene sequence: CDR1 SGDLS, CDR2 YYNGEE. The DNA for the CDR3 is TGTGCCAGCAGCGTTAGCGGGAGACCTAGCACAGATACGCAGTATTTT. Residues: CASSVSGRPSTDTQYF.

The J gene is TRBJ2-5, the V gene TRBV7-3; TRBD2 might be the D (6 bases). This CDR3 region has 16 residues. Germline V lookup: CDR1 SGHTA, CDR2 FQGTGA. V was shortened by 1 base and J by 2 bases, with 14 bases between the two germline ends. The chain's CDR3 is CASSLSGGGRQETQYF. CDR3 bases: TGTGCCAGCAGCTTAAGTGGGGGAGGACGACAAGAGACCCAGTACTTC.

The chain uses TRBV7-8 and TRBJ1-2, with TRBD1 matching 8 bases. The CDR3 spans 16 residues. CDR1 and CDR2 (germline): SGHVS, FQNEAQ. V dropped 5 bases and J dropped 6; count of bases not matched to a gene: 14. The CDR3 region is CASSRTTYGQGNGYTF. The DNA of the CDR3 is TGTGCCAGCAGCCGGACGACCTATGGACAGGGAAATGGCTACACCTTC. Using reference TRBV7-8 and TRBJ1-2 for the parts outside the CDR3, the full variable domain is GAGVSQSPRYKVAKRGQDVALRCDPISGHVSLFWYQQALGQGPEFLTYFQNEAQLDKSGLPSDRFFAERPEGSVSTLKIQRTQQEDSAVYLCASSRTTYGQGNGYTFGSGTRLTVV.

This clone was picked up one time. DNA for the CDR3: TGCGCCAGCAGCCAAGAGGGGCGGGGAAGCTCCTACGAGCAGTACTTC. Protein product: CASSQEGRGSSYEQYF. V gene TRBV4-1 combines with J gene TRBJ2-5, with TRBD2 as a possible D gene (6 bases). The DNA matches TRBJ2-7 better at its end, which makes the J call doubtful. CDR3 length: 16 amino acids. CDR1 and CDR2 (germline): MGHRA, YSYEKL.

This chain uses TRBV28 with TRBJ2-7; 9 bases fit TRBD2. CDR3 length: 16 residues. The trim removed 6 bases at V and 6 bases at J, leaving 15 bases unmatched. CDR1 is MDHEN and CDR2 is SYDVKM in the germline V gene. CDR3: CASSSVAGVSVAEQYF. The CDR3 nucleotides are TGTGCCAGCAGCTCCGTAGCGGGAGTAAGCGTGGCCGAGCAGTACTTC.

The chain carries TRBV7-2 and TRBJ2-2, with D possibly TRBD1 on 5 matching bases. The V end was cut by 1 base, the J end by 6 bases, with 9 bases between. Germline V lookup: CDR1 SGHTA, CDR2 FQGNSA. The CDR3 totals 14 residues. The chain's CDR3 is CASSLEWGPGELFF. The CDR3 DNA reads as TGTGCCAGCAGCTTAGAGTGGGGCCCCGGGGAGCTGTTTTTT. The complete variable domain, with remaining parts taken from reference TRBV7-2 and TRBJ2-2, reads GAGVSQSPSNKVTEKGKDVELRCDPISGHTALYWYRQSLGQGLEFLIYFQGNSAPDKSGLPSDRFSAERTGGSVSTLTIQRTQQEDSAVYLCASSLEWGPGELFFGEGSRLTVL.

This chain links TRBV30 with TRBJ1-2, with D unresolved. The V gene lost 0 bases and the J gene lost 4 bases, with 15 bases spanning the gap. Germline V lookup: CDR1 GTSNPN, CDR2 SVGIG (reference sequence). This CDR3 has 15 residues. The CDR3 nucleotides are TGTGCCTGGAGTGTACTCCTAACAGAGATCTATGGCTACACCTTC. Protein product: CAWSVLLTEIYGYTF.

About this clone: At the DNA level, this CDR3 is encoded by other sequences in the same sample as well. The chain uses TRBV30 and TRBJ2-7, with D possibly being TRBD1 (6 bases). Germline loops: CDR1 GTSNPN, CDR2 SVGIG (reference sequence). The CDR3 extends over 20 amino acids. With 6 bases removed from V and 5 bases from J, the gap between germline ends came to 38 bases. CDR3: CACSSIRTAGGGPLRNEQYF. The CDR3 DNA reads TGTGCCTGTTCCTCTATTCGGACAGCCGGCGGAGGACCCTTGAGGAACGAGCAGTACTTC.

This clone has more than one count but fewer than ten. This CDR3 is also generated by other DNA sequences in the sample. The chain uses TRBV7-3 and TRBJ2-5, with D possibly matching TRBD2 (6 bases). V dropped 5 bases and J dropped 5 bases, with 12 bases sitting between them. This CDR3 spans 13 amino acids. Looked up from germline, CDR1 is SGHTA and CDR2 is FQGTGA. The CDR3 DNA reads as TGTGCCAGCAGCGTCGACCGGGGGGAGACCCAGTACTTC. It yields the protein CASSVDRGETQYF.

This clone occurred once. J is TRBJ2-7 and V is TRBV27; 14 bases align to TRBD2. The V gene's germline CDR1 is MNHEY and CDR2 SMNVEV (reference sequence). The J segment lost 0 bases and the V segment lost 2 bases, leaving 6 bases of the junction unmatched. This CDR3 is built from 18 residues. As DNA, the CDR3 is TGTGCCAGCAGTTTAAGGACTAGCGGGAGGCGTAGCTCCTACGAGCAGTACTTC. Translated, it gives CASSLRTSGRRSSYEQYF.

The V gene is TRBV7-6, the J gene TRBJ2-7; TRBD2 agrees at 8 bases. The CDR3 consists of 14 residues. Trimming at V came to 1 base and at J to 6 bases, leaving 5 bases not matched to a gene. Germline V gene lookup returns CDR1 SGHVS and CDR2 FNYEAQ. This chain's CDR3 is CASSLEGTSTEQYF. The CDR3 bases are TGTGCCAGCAGCTTAGAAGGGACTAGTACCGAGCAGTACTTC.

V usage is TRBV7-9 and J usage is TRBJ2-1, with TRBD2 matching 7 bases. Germline CDR1 is SEHNR and CDR2 is FQNEAQ (reference sequence). J lost 5 bases, V lost 4 bases, and 8 bases had no gene match. The CDR3 is made up of 15 amino acids. CDR3 nucleotides: TGTGCCAGCAGCTCAGGGACTAACAAAAACAATGAGCAGTTCTTC. This codes for CASSSGTNKNNEQFF.

The V call is TRBV7-2, the J call TRBJ1-4; possible D gene TRBD1, 5 bases. Trimming removed 6 bases at V and 8 bases at J, with 19 bases between. Germline V gives CDR1 SGHTA, CDR2 FQGNSA. CDR3 size: 15 residues. This chain's CDR3 is CASSFRPGLWEKLFF. The CDR3 DNA follows: TGTGCCAGCAGTTTCCGGCCAGGGTTATGGGAAAAACTGTTTTTT.

The chain employs TRBV11-3 and TRBJ2-1, with 13 bases lining up with TRBD2. The CDR3 runs to 16 residues. Trimming at V came to 1 base and at J to 6 bases, leaving 3 bases not matched to a gene. In germline, CDR1 is SGHNT, CDR2 YENEEA. CDR3 DNA: TGTGCCAGCAGCTTAGGAAGACTAGCGGGAGGCAATGAGCAGTTCTTC. Protein: CASSLGRLAGGNEQFF.

V usage is TRBV30 and J usage is TRBJ1-2; no firm D call. V lost 8 bases and J 5 bases, leaving 12 bases between the germline ends. Germline-derived CDR1 and CDR2 are GTSNPN and SVGIG (reference sequence). This CDR3 contains 11 residues. CDR3 sequence (DNA): TGTGCCCTGTCACACAGTTATGGCTACACCTTC. Amino acid sequence: CALSHSYGYTF.

In its sample, this clone was seen a few times. The chain uses TRBV5-4 and TRBJ2-7; 11 nucleotides agree with TRBD2. J lost 7 bases, V lost 0 bases, and 6 bases had no gene match. Per germline, CDR1 SGHNT and CDR2 YYREEE (reference sequence). There are 15 residues in the CDR3. The DNA for the CDR3 is TGTGCCAGCAGCTTGGCGGCTAGCGGGGGGAGGGAGCAGTACTTC. Its translation: CASSLAASGGREQYF.